The T cell receptor beta chain under discussion was sequenced for a study of T cell changes during pregnancy in multiple sclerosis (dated 2019 in TCRdb). Study-wide context: In women with multiple sclerosis, the researchers looked at how the T cell repertoire shifted as pregnancy progressed.

The library was produced with the immunoSEQ multiplex PCR assay. In TCRdb, the immuneACCESS table is reduced to in-frame sequences with V and J assigned. These tables do not hold every clone; where another copy was compared, an unresolved V gene accounts for under half, and the others remain unexplained. Recorded for this sample are roughly 48,000 clones; over 80% of them occurred a single time. The top ten constitute 0.25% of the sample. The CDR3 contains 18 residues, cysteine and phenylalanine counted. Here the CDR3 DNA is all that survives: 54 bases in frame from base 1. V is cut back by 3 bases and J by 1 base, with 8 bases in the junction unmatched. The germline V gene provides CDR1 MDHEN and CDR2 SYDVKM. Comments on this clone: This receptor's antigen is unknown. No much larger clonotype is one base removed from it; base qualities were not supplied.

The chain links TRBV28 with TRBJ2-1, with 11 junctional bases fitting TRBD2. The clonotype was recovered from a female donor with multiple sclerosis, enrolled in a pregnancy study. The sample in question was CD4+ T cells from peripheral blood mononuclear cells, obtained in the third trimester of pregnancy. The CDR3 loop reads CASSLSAGLAVSYNEQFF. The DNA is as follows: TGTGCCAGCAGTTTGTCCGCGGGACTAGCGGTTTCCTACAATGAGCAGTTCTTC.